The clone carrying this T cell receptor beta chain has only one observation. Its antigen is not identified. Samples were assayed with immunoSEQ v3.0 at survey level. Method: immunoSEQ multiplex PCR; TCRdb's copy keeps in-frame clones and lacks some. The table shows around 29,000 clones, with 95% occurring only once. No fewer than two post-ART and no fewer than one pre-ART PBMC samples existed for each donor. The data were obtained in a study of long-term antiretroviral therapy in people with HIV. Study-wide findings and caveats: ART adherence, viral resistance and therapy changes went undocumented.

The CDR3 length is 13 residues. Germline V CDR1 and CDR2: WNHNN, SYGVQD (reference sequence). Trimming stripped 2 bases from V and 6 bases from J, with 9 bases between. The origin of this receptor is a man over 45 with HIV. The sequencing here drew on unsorted PBMCs, taken 5.3 years after starting antiretroviral therapy. This sequence joins TRBV10-1 and TRBJ2-3; tentatively, D is TRBD1 (6 bases). The CDR3 nucleotides are TGCGCCAGCAGTGAGAGGGGGAGCGATACGCAGTATTTT. Translating gives CASSERGSDTQYF.